This record concerns one T cell receptor (beta chain) sequence. The antigen is unknown. Cycle 7 day 1, cycle 4 day 1, and baseline were the timepoints at which blood was sampled. The data belong to a study of OX40 agonist ivuxolimab in advanced cancers. Study-wide context: Patients were 82.7% male with ages roughly 20 to 90, mean about 54.

Only in-frame clones appear in the TCRdb table, and some are missing; sequencing was by immunoSEQ multiplex PCR. The sample lists tens of thousands of clones; around 83% were seen once. Notes on the study in general: Partial responders dosed at 0.1-3.0 mg/kg displayed clonal expansion ranking among the lowest.

The length of the CDR3 is 13 residues. The germline V gene has CDR1 SGHAT and CDR2 FQNNGV. The V gene end was trimmed by 2 bases and the J gene end by 2 bases; junction bases not matched to a gene: 0. The source is an adult with an advanced solid tumor such as melanoma, head and neck, liver or kidney cancer. Sequenced here: CD4+ or CD8+ T cells sorted from blood, sampled in a trial of the OX40 agonist ivuxolimab. The chain employs TRBV11-2 and TRBJ2-7; 7 bases line up with TRBD2. The chain's CDR3 is CASSLSGAYEQYF. CDR3 bases: TGTGCCAGCAGCTTAAGCGGGGCCTACGAGCAGTACTTC.